This entry lists 17 T cell receptor beta chains sequenced from one sample in a study of response to subunit inactivated influenza vaccine (dated by TCRdb to 2017 to 2018). The library came from RT-PCR. Sequencing used an Illumina HiSeq 2500. In-frame beta chains were kept once TCRdb had trimmed the public reads at Q25 with fastp and called clones with MiXCR. Identical CDR3 proteins give one entry, which carries the most common genes and DNA. In this sample the table shows about 310,000 distinct CDR3 sequences, about 20% of which occur a single time. The ten largest clones capture 9% to 12% of the sample. The sequences come from PBMCs from blood, collected around 22 months after vaccination. The receptors stem from a man aged 45 to 70 who received an inactivated influenza vaccine. Donor details come from another sample of the same person, matched by shared clones.

This clonotype came up once. V is TRBV20-1 and J is TRBJ2-2; no clear D gene. The CDR3 is made up of 14 amino acids. The germline gives CDR1 DFQATT, CDR2 SNEGSKA (reference sequence). V dropped 4 bases and J dropped 3 bases, with 12 bases sitting between them. Here the CDR3 reads CSATNGFDTGELFF. The CDR3 nucleotides read TGCAGTGCTACGAATGGATTCGACACCGGGGAGCTGTTTTTT.

The rearrangement links TRBV20-1 to TRBJ2-7; 8 bases are shared with TRBD1. The CDR3 loop spans 16 amino acids. Germline V lookup: CDR1 DFQATT, CDR2 SNEGSKA (reference sequence). The ends lost 8 bases at V and 1 base at J; junction bases unmatched: 16. CDR3 bases: TGCAGTACCGCCGCCGGGACAGGCATAATGTCCTACGAGCAGTACTTC. This gives the protein CSTAAGTGIMSYEQYF.

The chain couples TRBV12-3 or TRBV12-4 to TRBJ2-1; 8 bases fit TRBD2. V was clipped by 5 bases and J by 5 bases; unmatched bases: 14. The CDR3 extends over 17 amino acids. The CDR3 region has the DNA TGTGCCAGCAGTAGACCGGGACTAGATAAGGGGCACAATGAGCAGTTCTTC. This encodes CASSRPGLDKGHNEQFF.

In this sample, this clonotype turned up a few times. The V call is TRBV20-1, the J call TRBJ1-2; 7 nucleotides line up with TRBD1. The CDR3 is 12 residues long. Germline loops: CDR1 DFQATT, CDR2 SNEGSKA (reference sequence). With V trimmed by 3 bases and J by 5 bases, 3 bases remained unmatched. The CDR3 bases are TGCAGTGCTAGTGACAGGGAATATGGCTACACCTTC. Translated, it gives CSASDREYGYTF.

The chain links TRBV6-1 to TRBJ1-2; weak D call: TRBD1 (5 bases). Germline lookup yields CDR1 MNHNS and CDR2 SASEGT. V shed 5 bases and J shed 4 bases, with 17 bases lying between them. The CDR3 is made up of 15 amino acids. CDR3 nucleotide sequence: TGTGCCAGCAGTCAACCCGACGGGGGACTCTATGGCTACACCTTC. This encodes CASSQPDGGLYGYTF.

This clonotype was detected many times. The chain couples TRBV7-2 to TRBJ1-4; tentatively, D is TRBD1 (5 bases). Germline values: CDR1 SGHTA, CDR2 FQGNSA. The CDR3 spans 15 residues. Trimming left V 5 bases short and J 0 bases short, with 10 bases between. CDR3 amino acids: CASSRRGTTNEKLFF. In DNA form, the CDR3 reads TGTGCCAGCAGCCGTAGGGGAACAACTAATGAAAAACTGTTTTTT.

This sequence joins TRBV27 and TRBJ2-3; 9 nucleotides line up with TRBD2. The CDR3 has 18 amino acids. The junction had 10 bases not matched to a gene; V was cut back by 1 base and J by 2 bases. CDR1 MNHEY and CDR2 SMNVEV come from the germline V gene (reference sequence). The CDR3 DNA follows: TGTGCCAGCAGTTTATGGAGGTTGGCTAGCGGGATCACAGATACGCAGTATTTT. This codes for CASSLWRLASGITDTQYF.

The chain couples TRBV5-1 to TRBJ2-3; D not certain. Trimming took off 7 bases at V and 0 bases at J, with 6 bases between the two ends. This CDR3 spans 12 amino acids. The germline V gene encodes CDR1 SGHRS and CDR2 YFSETQ. CDR3 sequence: CASAMSTDTQYF. The CDR3, as DNA: TGCGCCAGCGCTATGAGCACAGATACGCAGTATTTT. Together with reference TRBV5-1 and TRBJ2-3, the CDR3 gives the full variable domain: KAGVTQTPRYLIKTRGQQVTLSCSPISGHRSVSWYQQTPGQGLQFLFEYFSETQRNKGNFPGRFSGRQFSNSRSEMNVSTLELGDSALYLCASAMSTDTQYFGPGTRLTVL.

The CDR3 DNA reads TGTGCCAGCAGCACCAGGACTAGCCCGAACACCGGGGAGCTGTTTTTT. Translated: CASSTRTSPNTGELFF. V usage is TRBV7-9 and J usage is TRBJ2-2; 8 nucleotides match TRBD2. Germline values: CDR1 SEHNR, CDR2 FQNEAQ (reference sequence). The CDR3 has 16 residues. Unmatched junction bases numbered 5, after V lost 5 bases and J lost 0 bases.

This clonotype was found a few times. The chain is built from TRBV6-2 or TRBV6-3 and TRBJ2-6; D might be TRBD1 (6 bases). This CDR3 region has 21 residues. The germline V and J ends were trimmed by 6 bases and 5 bases, with 32 bases remaining between them. The germline CDR1 and CDR2 sequences are MNHEY and SVGEGT. CDR3 coding DNA: TGTGCCAGCAGGGTGCCCCCGGACAGAAATCTTTTAATCGTGAGGGCCAACGTCCTGACTTTC. This encodes CASRVPPDRNLLIVRANVLTF.

In its sample, this clonotype was seen once. The V and J genes are TRBV7-9 and TRBJ2-1; D unclear. There are 17 residues in the CDR3. Germline CDR1 is SEHNR and CDR2 is FQNEAQ (reference sequence). The V end lost 5 bases, the J end lost 3 bases, and 20 bases lay between the germline ends. CDR3: CASSRTAKALGYNEQFF. DNA of the CDR3: TGTGCCAGCAGCCGAACGGCCAAAGCCCTCGGCTACAATGAGCAGTTCTTC.

This clonotype showed up just a few times. J is TRBJ1-1 and V is TRBV11-1; unclear D gene. From germline, CDR1 is SGHAT and CDR2 FQDESV (reference sequence). The CDR3 runs to 12 residues. Deletions cut 3 bases from V and 4 bases from J, with 6 bases between. The CDR3 bases are TGTGCCAGCAGCTTGTTCGGCACTGAAGCTTTCTTT. The encoded protein is CASSLFGTEAFF.

The rearrangement uses TRBV29-1 and TRBJ2-1, with D possibly called TRBD1 or TRBD2 (5 bases each). This CDR3 spans 14 amino acids. The V end was cut by 3 bases, the J end by 2 bases, with 11 bases between. Germline CDR1 SQVTM, CDR2 ANQGSEA. CDR3 sequence: CSVDRDPTYNEQFF. The CDR3 coding sequence is TGCAGCGTTGACCGGGACCCTACCTACAATGAGCAGTTCTTC.

This rearrangement joins TRBV4-3 to TRBJ1-6; TRBD1 matches 8 bases. Germline V gives CDR1 LGHNA, CDR2 YSLEER. With V trimmed by 3 bases and J by 4 bases, 2 bases remained unmatched. The CDR3 has 15 residues. DNA of the CDR3: TGCGCCAGCAGCCAGGGGACAGGTTATAATTCACCCCTCCACTTT. This gives the protein CASSQGTGYNSPLHF.

The chain has TRBV9 and TRBJ2-1; 8 nucleotides line up with TRBD1. The V segment lost 2 bases and the J segment 4 bases; nucleotides outside the gene matches: 5. The CDR3 is 15 residues long. The germline CDR1 and CDR2 sequences are SGDLS and YYNGEE. The CDR3 sequence is CASSVRQGSYNEQFF. The CDR3 nucleotides read TGTGCCAGCAGCGTCCGACAGGGGTCGTACAATGAGCAGTTCTTC.

The chain recombines TRBV7-2 with TRBJ2-2; 8 bases match TRBD2. Germline CDR1 reads SGHTA; CDR2 reads FQGNSA. The CDR3 is 14 amino acids. The V and J ends lost 7 bases and 3 bases, in that order; junction bases with no gene match: 4. In DNA form, the CDR3 reads TGTGCCAGCAACGGGAGGGCCTACACCGGGGAGCTGTTTTTT. Translation: CASNGRAYTGELFF.

CDR3 sequence (DNA): TGTGCCATCAGTGAGGAGGCAGGCGGGCAGCCCCAGCATTTT. Translating it yields CAISEEAGGQPQHF. The chain links TRBV10-3 to TRBJ1-5; D is unresolved. Germline V gene lookup returns CDR1 ENHRY and CDR2 SYGVKD. The CDR3 is made up of 14 amino acids. Trimming cost V 2 bases and J 7 bases, with 12 bases left between them.